What follows are 22 T cell receptor beta chains derived from one specimen sequenced in a study of blood T cell repertoires in COVID-19. Produced via immunoSEQ multiplex PCR; TCRdb's table is partial and in-frame only. The profile shows around 480,000 clones, 87% of them singletons. Sequencing input: PBMCs or T cells enriched from blood (not recorded which). The receptors shown here come from a woman aged 18-29 years who had recovered from COVID-19.

This chain links TRBV7-3 with TRBJ1-1; D is possibly TRBD1 (6 bases). The length of the CDR3 is 16 residues. V lost 5 bases to trimming and J lost 2 bases, with 18 bases between them. CDR1 and CDR2 (germline): SGHTA, FQGTGA. The CDR3 region has the DNA TGTGCCAGCAGCCCCGCTGCGGGGGGGGCTAACACTGAAGCTTTCTTT. Translation: CASSPAAGGANTEAFF.

This chain uses TRBV7-9 with TRBJ1-5, with 9 positions matching TRBD1. Germline-derived CDR1 and CDR2 are SEHNR and FQNEAQ (reference sequence). V dropped 5 bases and J dropped 5; count of bases not matched to a gene: 7. There are 15 residues in the CDR3. The CDR3 loop reads CASSPSRDRDQPQHF. The CDR3 DNA reads TGTGCCAGCAGCCCCTCGCGGGACAGGGATCAGCCCCAGCATTTT.

The chain has TRBV19 and TRBJ2-7, with 7 positions matching TRBD2. In germline, CDR1 is LNHDA, CDR2 SQIVND (reference sequence). The CDR3 extends over 16 amino acids. Trimming cost V 2 bases and J 4 bases; bases outside gene matches: 11. The CDR3 DNA reads TGTGCCAGTAGTATAAGGATCGAGGGGACTAAGTACGAGCAGTACTTC. Translated: CASSIRIEGTKYEQYF.

This chain joins TRBV18 and TRBJ2-5, with D unclear. CDR1 and CDR2 (germline): KGHSH, LQKENI. Deletions cut 4 bases from V and 5 bases from J, with 20 bases between. The CDR3 has 16 amino acids. CDR3 DNA sequence: TGTGCCAGCTCACTAAGTCCCTCGTCGGGTGGGGAGACCCAGTACTTC. Translation gives CASSLSPSSGGETQYF.

The rearrangement uses TRBV5-1 and TRBJ2-3; D is unresolved. Deletions cut 8 bases from V and 4 bases from J, with 11 bases between. This CDR3 region has 12 residues. Germline CDR1 SGHRS, CDR2 YFSETQ. Written as DNA, the CDR3 is TGCGCCAGTAGTTCGTTTTCAGATACGCAGTATTTT. It translates to CASSSFSDTQYF.

The chain links TRBV7-3 to TRBJ2-7; tentative D call: TRBD1 (5 bases). The CDR3 has 14 residues. Germline V lookup: CDR1 SGHTA, CDR2 FQGTGA. With 2 bases removed from V and 0 bases from J, the gap between germline ends came to 8 bases. For the CDR3, the DNA is TGTGCCAGCAGCTTAGGGGCAGCCTCCTACGAGCAGTACTTC. Its translation is CASSLGAASYEQYF.

This chain links TRBV5-1 with TRBJ2-1; 9 bases line up with TRBD2. Germline V lookup: CDR1 SGHRS, CDR2 YFSETQ. V gave up 7 bases and J gave up 3 bases; unmatched junction bases: 11. This CDR3 region has 16 residues. In DNA form, the CDR3 reads TGCGCCAGCCGCGGGGTAGCGGGGGTAAACTACAATGAGCAGTTCTTC. This codes for CASRGVAGVNYNEQFF.

The chain couples TRBV6-1 to TRBJ2-1; 10 bases line up with TRBD1. This CDR3 region has 15 residues. CDR1 and CDR2 from the germline V gene are MNHNS and SASEGT. Unmatched junction bases numbered 2, after V lost 2 bases and J lost 4 bases. This CDR3 reads CASSEQGQGYNEQFF. In DNA form, the CDR3 reads TGTGCCAGCAGTGAACAGGGACAGGGGTACAATGAGCAGTTCTTC.

This rearrangement joins TRBV28 to TRBJ1-6; no definite D call. V gave up 5 bases and J gave up 9 bases, with 14 bases separating them. The CDR3 consists of 14 residues. CDR1 and CDR2 (germline): MDHEN, SYDVKM. The CDR3 region is CASSIASLGSPLHF. CDR3 nucleotide sequence: TGTGCCAGCAGTATTGCCAGTCTAGGTTCACCCCTCCACTTT.

The chain recombines TRBV10-2 with TRBJ2-7; 10 bases are shared with TRBD1. Germline values: CDR1 WSHSY, CDR2 SAAADI. This CDR3 contains 11 residues. V shed 8 bases and J 5 bases; nucleotides not matched to a gene: 0. The DNA for the CDR3 is TGCGCCAGCGGGACAGGGGACGAGCAGTACTTC. It is translated as CASGTGDEQYF.

This sequence joins TRBV10-3 and TRBJ2-3; D is possibly TRBD2 (7 bases). This CDR3 has 14 residues. Germline V lookup: CDR1 ENHRY, CDR2 SYGVKD. Trimming pared 6 bases from V and 7 bases from J, leaving 17 bases between. CDR3 region: CAIRPGGSENTQYF. As DNA, the CDR3 is TGTGCCATCAGGCCGGGGGGCTCAGAAAATACGCAGTATTTT.

The chain carries TRBV9 and TRBJ2-2; 9 bases line up with TRBD2. CDR1 and CDR2 (germline): SGDLS, YYNGEE. Trimming took 2 bases from V and 3 from J; bases not matched to a gene: 5. The CDR3 runs to 16 residues. The chain's CDR3 is CASSVSGGQDTGELFF. The CDR3 DNA follows: TGTGCCAGCAGCGTGAGCGGGGGGCAAGACACCGGGGAGCTGTTTTTT. Variable domain in full (rest from reference TRBV9 and TRBJ2-2): DSGVTQTPKHLITATGQRVTLRCSPRSGDLSVYWYQQSLDQGLQFLIQYYNGEERAKGNILERFSAQQFPDLHSELNLSSLELGDSALYFCASSVSGGQDTGELFFGEGSRLTVL.

The gene calls are TRBV3-1 (or the pseudogene TRBV3-2) and TRBJ1-1, with 10 bases lining up with TRBD1. From germline, CDR1 is LGHDT and CDR2 YNNKEL (reference sequence). This CDR3 has 16 residues. Germline trimming cut 4 bases from V and 4 bases from J; bases unmatched to any gene: 9. CDR3 nucleotides: TGTGCCAGCAGCCCAAGGGGGACAGGGGCGGTCACTGAAGCTTTCTTT. This sequence encodes CASSPRGTGAVTEAFF.

This clone appeared a single time. This chain joins TRBV6-5 and TRBJ1-6; 7 bases agree with TRBD1. The CDR3 has 15 residues. Trimming cost V 6 bases and J 5 bases; bases outside gene matches: 7. Germline V gene data show CDR1 as MNHEY and CDR2 as SVGAGI. CDR3 region: CASSLQGNNNSPLHF. The CDR3 DNA sequence: TGTGCCAGCAGCCTACAGGGGAATAATAATTCACCCCTCCACTTT.

This chain links TRBV30 with TRBJ1-1, with D tentatively TRBD1 (6 bases). Germline lookup yields CDR1 GTSNPN and CDR2 SVGIG (reference sequence). V was trimmed by 4 bases and J by 1 base, leaving 28 bases between them. The CDR3 runs 19 residues. This chain's CDR3 is CAWTSFTGQVAHKNTEAFF. The CDR3 coding sequence is TGTGCCTGGACGAGCTTCACAGGGCAAGTGGCCCACAAGAACACTGAAGCTTTCTTT.

The chain couples TRBV19 to TRBJ1-5; 8 positions match TRBD1. The CDR3 length is 17 residues. J gave up 6 bases and V 8 bases, and 18 bases lay outside the gene matches. Germline assignment: CDR1 LNHDA and CDR2 SQIVND (reference sequence). This chain's CDR3 is CASLTEPRTGRAQPQHF. In DNA, the CDR3 is TGTGCCAGTTTAACCGAACCTAGGACAGGGAGGGCTCAGCCCCAGCATTTT.

This chain links TRBV12-5 with TRBJ2-1; TRBD2 agrees at 8 bases. The length of the CDR3 is 15 residues. V shed 5 bases and J 5 bases; nucleotides not matched to a gene: 8. Germline values: CDR1 LGHNT, CDR2 FRNRAP. The CDR3: CASGRGLAGDNEQFF. The CDR3 DNA sequence: TGTGCTAGTGGTAGAGGGCTAGCGGGCGACAATGAGCAGTTCTTC.

The genes are TRBV5-1 and TRBJ1-2; D possibly corresponds to TRBD1 (5 bases). The germline CDR1 and CDR2 sequences are SGHRS and YFSETQ. The CDR3 length is 16 residues. V lost 0 bases to trimming and J lost 3 bases, with 15 bases between them. Here the CDR3 DNA reads TGCGCCAGCAGCTTGGCGGGAGGGGCCCGGGACTATGGCTACACCTTC. Residues: CASSLAGGARDYGYTF.

This clone is a singleton in its sample. DNA for the CDR3: TGTGCCTGTCTTCAAGGGACTCGCTATGGCTACACCTTC. Translating it yields CACLQGTRYGYTF. The V and J genes are TRBV30 and TRBJ1-2; perhaps TRBD1 as D (5 bases). The V end lost 6 bases, the J end lost 4 bases, and 15 bases lay between the germline ends. The CDR3 length is 13 residues. The V gene's germline CDR1 is GTSNPN and CDR2 SVGIG (reference sequence).

The J gene is TRBJ2-7, the V gene TRBV5-4; 12 positions agree with TRBD2. Germline assignment: CDR1 SGHNT and CDR2 YYREEE (reference sequence). The CDR3 consists of 15 residues. V lost 1 base and J lost 1; bases outside the gene matches: 0. The CDR3, as DNA: TGTGCCAGCAGCTTGACTAGCGGGGGGTCCTACGAGCAGTACTTC. Translating it yields CASSLTSGGSYEQYF.

The J gene is TRBJ1-2, the V gene TRBV7-2; D gene uncertain. Germline assignment: CDR1 SGHTA and CDR2 FQGNSA. The V end was cut by 3 bases, the J end by 4 bases, with 15 bases between. The CDR3 is 15 amino acids. The CDR3 region has the DNA TGTGCCAGCAGCTTCCAAGCCTCTACGGGCTATGGCTACACCTTC. It translates to CASSFQASTGYGYTF.

The CDR3 DNA is TGTGCCAGCAGCCCAACTAGATTCGAGCAGTACTTC. Translation gives CASSPTRFEQYF. The rearrangement links TRBV11-1 to TRBJ2-7; the D gene is possibly TRBD2 (5 bases). The length of the CDR3 is 12 residues. V shed 5 bases and J shed 6 bases, with 11 bases lying between them. CDR1 and CDR2 from the germline V gene are SGHAT and FQDESV (reference sequence).